The 14 T cell receptor beta chains presented below share a single source sample, sequenced in a study of technical replicates of blood from a few donors. Clones were sequenced by immunoSEQ multiplex PCR, and TCRdb holds only the in-frame ones, with some missing. This sample yields about 61,000 clones, of which 97% are seen a single time; approximately 0.21% belongs to the top ten. Sequenced sample: T cells isolated from PBMCs. These receptors came from a human donor in good health.

This chain's CDR3 is CASRLAGGNEQFF. CDR3 bases: TGCGCCAGCCGTCTAGCGGGAGGCAATGAGCAGTTCTTC. This chain links TRBV4-1 with TRBJ2-1, with TRBD2 matching 11 bases. The CDR3 loop spans 13 amino acids. V dropped 8 bases and J dropped 6; count of bases not matched to a gene: 3. Germline CDR1 and CDR2: MGHRA and YSYEKL.

As to this clone: The sample contains more than one DNA sequence encoding this CDR3. This rearrangement joins TRBV5-1 to TRBJ1-1; unclear D gene. Germline CDR1 SGHRS, CDR2 YFSETQ. This CDR3 is built from 14 residues. The V gene lost 0 bases and the J gene lost 1 base, with 7 bases spanning the gap. CDR3 residues: CASSLAPGNTEAFF. The CDR3 nucleotides read TGCGCCAGCAGCTTGGCCCCAGGGAACACTGAAGCTTTCTTT.

The chain has TRBV18 and TRBJ2-2, with D perhaps matching TRBD2 (7 bases). The CDR3 runs to 20 residues. Germline lookup yields CDR1 KGHSH and CDR2 LQKENI. V lost 0 bases, J lost 5 bases, and 25 bases lay in between. The CDR3: CASSPPGHAVSGMRTGELFF. CDR3 sequence (DNA): TGTGCCAGCTCACCACCGGGACATGCTGTGAGCGGGATGAGGACCGGGGAGCTGTTTTTT. Combining the CDR3 with reference TRBV18 and TRBJ2-2 gives the whole variable domain NAGVMQNPRHLVRRRGQEARLRCSPMKGHSHVYWYRQLPEEGLKFMVYLQKENIIDESGMPKERFSAEFPKEGPSILRIQQVVRGDSAAYFCASSPPGHAVSGMRTGELFFGEGSRLTVL.

This sequence joins TRBV6-5 and TRBJ2-3; D might be TRBD1 (7 bases). CDR3 length: 15 amino acids. Between the trimmed V and J ends, which lost 6 bases and 2 bases, there was a span of 15 bases. The germline V gene encodes CDR1 MNHEY and CDR2 SVGAGI. CDR3 in amino acids: CASRSTGTLTDTQYF. CDR3 sequence (DNA): TGTGCCAGCAGGTCGACAGGGACTCTCACAGATACGCAGTATTTT.

This CDR3 is CASSSGQGVETQYF. The CDR3 coding sequence is TGTGCCAGCAGTTCCGGACAGGGGGTAGAGACCCAGTACTTC. J is TRBJ2-5 and V is TRBV27; TRBD1 aligns across 10 bases. Germline loops: CDR1 MNHEY, CDR2 SMNVEV (reference sequence). The CDR3 sequence is 14 residues long. J was trimmed by 4 bases and V by 4 bases; bases with no gene match: 3.

This rearrangement joins TRBV30 to TRBJ1-1; TRBD1 is a possible D gene (5 bases). Trimming cost V 6 bases and J 7 bases, with 15 bases left between them. The CDR3 covers 12 residues. Germline V CDR1 and CDR2: GTSNPN, SVGIG (reference sequence). The CDR3, as DNA: TGTGCCTGCTTACCCGGCCAGGGTGAAGCTTTCTTT. Protein sequence: CACLPGQGEAFF.

The chain links TRBV4-1 to TRBJ2-5; 9 bases align to TRBD1. Unmatched junction bases numbered 8, after V lost 1 base and J lost 5 bases. Germline V gives CDR1 MGHRA, CDR2 YSYEKL. This CDR3 comprises 16 residues. The CDR3 bases are TGCGCCAGCAGCCAAGGCCGGGACAGGGTATACGAGACCCAGTACTTC. It translates to CASSQGRDRVYETQYF.

The table lists this clone with a count of one. The chain combines TRBV7-2 with TRBJ1-5; D call uncertain. The germline CDR1 and CDR2 sequences are SGHTA and FQGNSA. CDR3 size: 14 residues. V lost 1 base and J lost 6, with 10 bases in between. CDR3 region: CASSLGEFGQPQHF. The CDR3 region has the DNA TGTGCCAGCAGCTTAGGGGAGTTTGGTCAGCCCCAGCATTTT.

The rearrangement joins TRBV11-3 to TRBJ1-1; 8 nucleotides agree with TRBD1. Trimming at V came to 5 bases and at J to 4 bases, leaving 12 bases not matched to a gene. CDR3 length: 16 amino acids. The germline gives CDR1 SGHNT, CDR2 YENEEA. The DNA for the CDR3 is TGTGCCAGCAGCCCTATTCAGGGGGCCTGGGGCACTGAAGCTTTCTTT. Its translation: CASSPIQGAWGTEAFF.

The rearrangement uses TRBV5-1 and TRBJ1-2; D not certain. V was clipped by 0 bases and J by 3 bases, with 9 bases between them. This CDR3 is 14 amino acids long. Germline assignment: CDR1 SGHRS and CDR2 YFSETQ. Written as DNA, the CDR3 is TGCGCCAGCAGCTTGGCCGACGGGGACTATGGCTACACCTTC. Translation gives CASSLADGDYGYTF. The variable domain in full, with the rest retrieved from reference TRBV5-1 and TRBJ1-2, is KAGVTQTPRYLIKTRGQQVTLSCSPISGHRSVSWYQQTPGQGLQFLFEYFSETQRNKGNFPGRFSGRQFSNSRSEMNVSTLELGDSALYLCASSLADGDYGYTFGSGTRLTVV.

This clone appeared a single time. The rearrangement uses TRBV18 and TRBJ1-6, with TRBD1 matching 9 bases. The junction had 3 bases not matched to a gene; V was cut back by 2 bases and J by 10 bases. The germline CDR1 and CDR2 sequences are KGHSH and LQKENI. The CDR3 covers 14 residues. The CDR3 nucleotides are TGTGCCAGCTCACCAGGGACAGGGAGATCACCCCTCCACTTT. Translated, it gives CASSPGTGRSPLHF.

The rearrangement links TRBV18 to TRBJ1-1, with D uncertain. The V end was cut by 3 bases, the J end by 3 bases, with 11 bases between. The length of the CDR3 is 14 residues. Germline V lookup: CDR1 KGHSH, CDR2 LQKENI. CDR3 protein: CASSPIRIDTEAFF. CDR3 in DNA: TGTGCCAGCTCACCTATTCGAATAGACACTGAAGCTTTCTTT.

This clone appeared once. The chain employs TRBV7-2 and TRBJ2-5; 11 bases align to TRBD2. Trimming took 5 bases from V and 2 from J; bases not matched to a gene: 7. The CDR3 is made up of 16 amino acids. CDR1 SGHTA and CDR2 FQGNSA come from the germline V gene. The CDR3 DNA reads TGTGCCAGCAGCCCTAGGGGACTAGCGGCACAAGAGACCCAGTACTTC. As protein: CASSPRGLAAQETQYF.

This chain uses TRBV5-1 with TRBJ2-1; 10 bases align to TRBD1. The germline gives CDR1 SGHRS, CDR2 YFSETQ. J gave up 9 bases and V 5 bases, and 8 bases lay outside the gene matches. There are 14 residues in the CDR3. In DNA form, the CDR3 reads TGCGCCAGCAGTCCGACAGGGGGCGGGGGTGAGCAGTTCTTC. It codes for CASSPTGGGGEQFF.